This TCR beta chain comes out of a study of molecular identifiers for immune sequencing clone quantification. Study at large: Five aliquots were made in replicates from the RNA of around 18,000 or 91,000 naive CD8 cells, and four were sequenced. Study-level results: Clones with over 20 RNA copies captured over 99% of effector molecules but under 1% of naive ones.

TCRdb re-called the PCR reads through MiXCR, storing one row per CDR3 protein. The data hold about 320,000 distinct CDR3 sequences, with roughly a fifth observed a single time. As for this clonotype: Its matching antigen is unknown.

Researchers sorted naive CD8 T cells as cells that were CD8+CD4-CCR7+CD45RA+. The sample consisted of naive CD8+ T cells from blood, with Jurkat cell RNA spiked in. Documented subset: FACS-sorted CD8+CD4-CCR7+CD45RA+ naive T cells. This clonotype was obtained from a human donor in good health. Some libraries in this study had Jurkat cell RNA spiked in.

CDR3 DNA: TGTGCCAGCAGCCGGGATAGCGGGAGAGGGGGGGCCAACGTCCTGACTTTC. Translation: CASSRDSGRGGANVLTF. This chain uses TRBV14 with TRBJ2-6; 9 nucleotides agree with TRBD2. The CDR3 extends over 17 amino acids. Germline V gene data show CDR1 as SGHDN and CDR2 as FVKESK. After removal of 4 bases from V and 4 bases from J, the junction contained 8 bases not matched to a gene.